The source of this T cell receptor (beta chain) is a study of shared T cell receptors in the human thymus (dated by TCRdb to the early 2020s). In terms of the full investigation: The study investigated the way shared, self-reactive T-cell receptor alpha chains are produced in the human thymus.

Sequences MNHEY (CDR1) and SMNVEV (CDR2) are obtained from the germline V gene (reference sequence). The V end loses 4 bases and the J end loses 0 bases, and a stretch of 15 bases separates them. Inclusive of the bounding cysteine and phenylalanine, the CDR3 is 16 residues long. CDR3 DNA is the only sequence kept; it has 48 bases, read in frame from the first base. As regards this clone: The specificity of this receptor is unknown. Base qualities are not provided; no much larger clone lies one nucleotide away.

Libraries were built with the immunoSEQ multiplex PCR assay. TCRdb provides this immuneACCESS table in a form limited to in-frame rearrangements. Some clones are lacking; in checked studies, under half of them reflect an unresolved V gene, and why the rest are absent is not known. This sample holds hundreds of thousands of clones; roughly 85% were observed only once. Jointly, the top ten make up more than 0.01% of the sample. The same data also contributed to another study, on human thymus T cells. Per the second study: Immunologically healthy infants undergoing open corrective cardiac surgery for congenital heart defects in Finland were used as donors. Thymus tissue was collected as surgical resects that were removed during corrective cardiac surgery. Biased V and J gene segment usage appeared to be present in both thymic and peripheral blood repertoires. According to the related research, thymic TCR repertoires were highly overlapping among unrelated individuals. The study characterized TCR alpha and beta repertoires from about 8 infant thymus samples and a few related peripheral blood samples. Donor ages ranging from about 6 to 244 days were recorded, and over 5 male and two female infants were included in the cohort. After being mechanically released from the tissue, thymocytes were kept at -70 degrees C in pellets of about 9-32 million cells. Genomic DNA was extracted from frozen cell pellets with a QIAsymphony instrument. The immunoSEQ multiplex PCR assay was used to amplify the TCRB and TCRAD loci from a standardized quantity of quality-controlled genomic DNA. The amplicons spanned the V(D)J region and were long enough to cover the CDR3 and allow V and J genes to be identified. Amplicon sequencing was performed on an Illumina platform through the commercial immunoSEQ service. Primer bias and sequencing errors were corrected as previously described, and TCRAD and TCRB were defined on the basis of the IMGT database. Analysis of the repertoires was done with immunoSEQ Analyzer 3.0 and VDJTools and included basic statistics, V/J segment usage, diversity estimates, rarefaction and pairwise overlap. Chao1, ChaoE, Efron-Thisted, Shannon and inverse Simpson indices were used to estimate diversity, which was also estimated on datasets down-sampled to the smallest sample. Repertoire overlap used strict matching of CDR3 nucleotide sequence, V gene and J gene, with Jaccard-based multidimensional scaling clustering. On average, thymus samples yielded 800,000 or so unique TCRB clonotypes, whereas blood samples yielded some 80,000.

This TCR came from a girl under two years old with a congenital heart defect. Donor details come from another sample of the same person, matched by shared clones. Sequenced: thymocytes. The chain links TRBV27 with TRBJ1-1; no D gene is confidently identified. The DNA sequence is TGTGCCAGCAGTTCCCTCCTGGGTGACATGAACACTGAAGCTTTCTTT. Translated, it reads CASSSLLGDMNTEAFF.